This T cell receptor (beta chain) emerged from a study of cytomegalovirus exposure and HLA in healthy donors. Study-wide context: Early released data comprised approximately 85 million unique TCRs from HLA-typed donors.

Researchers ran the PCR with 60 Vbeta and 13 Jbeta primers. Clones were sequenced by immunoSEQ multiplex PCR, and TCRdb holds only the in-frame ones, with some missing. The sample records roughly 190,000 clones, under 80% being singletons. Germline CDR1 reads SGHVS; CDR2 reads FNYEAQ. After removal of 5 bases from V and 5 bases from J, the junction contained 9 bases not matched to a gene. CDR3 length equals 15 residues. Concerning this clone itself: Its antigen is undetermined.

The study's findings and limits: By HLA locus, TCR association rates varied in a later analysis, with DRB1 showing the most and HLA-C the fewest. A later analysis found common viral pathogens apparently linked to several of the most significant clusters. A few V segments could not be told apart, such as TRBV6-2 and TRBV6-3, and were left out.

The TCR originated in a female donor in good health and CMV-seronegative. The sample taken for sequencing was PBMCs. The rearrangement joins TRBV7-6 to TRBJ1-5; 7 positions match TRBD1. CDR3 DNA sequence: TGTGCCAGCAGCCGGAAACAGGGGCCGGATCAGCCCCAGCATTTT. Amino acid sequence: CASSRKQGPDQPQHF.